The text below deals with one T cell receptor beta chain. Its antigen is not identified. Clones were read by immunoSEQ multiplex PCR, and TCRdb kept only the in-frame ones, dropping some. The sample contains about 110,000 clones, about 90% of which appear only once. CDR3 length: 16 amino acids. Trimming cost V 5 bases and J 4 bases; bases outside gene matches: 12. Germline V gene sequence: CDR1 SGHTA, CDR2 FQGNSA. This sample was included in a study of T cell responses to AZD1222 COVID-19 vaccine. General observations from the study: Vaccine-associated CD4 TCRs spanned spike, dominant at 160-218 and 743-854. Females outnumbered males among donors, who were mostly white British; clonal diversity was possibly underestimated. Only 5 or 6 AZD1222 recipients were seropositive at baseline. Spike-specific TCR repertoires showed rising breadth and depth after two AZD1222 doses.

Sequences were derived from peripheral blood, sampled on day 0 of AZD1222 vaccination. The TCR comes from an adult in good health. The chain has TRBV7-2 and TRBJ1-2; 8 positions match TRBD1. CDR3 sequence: CASSPAASGGSYGYTF. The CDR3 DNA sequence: TGTGCCAGCAGCCCCGCCGCATCAGGGGGCTCCTATGGCTACACCTTC.